These T cell receptor beta chains were read from a single sample in a study of Ad26.COV2.S vaccination and SARS-CoV-2 variants. The protocol was immunoSEQ multiplex PCR, while the TCRdb copy is restricted to in-frame clones and leaves out a portion. In the table there are more than 300,000 clones, around 85% of which are singletons. Here the sequenced sample was peripheral blood, taken in a trial of Ad26.COV2.S vaccine versus placebo. The receptors shown here come from a person between 18 and 65 years old who received the Ad26.COV2.S COVID-19 vaccine or a placebo. Both conserved end residues are part of each CDR3. A D gene is named only where the DNA matches it firmly. Size tells how often a clone was seen (once, few, many) or the class of an expanded clone, and some rows leave it out.

D	J	length	V	size	CDR3	DNA
TRBD2	TRBJ2-1	17	TRBV19	NA	CASSLRRGGGSYNEQFF	TGTGCCAGTAGTCTCCGCCGGGGCGGGGGGAGCTACAATGAGCAGTTCTTC
TRBD1	TRBJ1-2	15	TRBV4-2	few	CASSPEGASPKGYTF	TGTGCCAGCAGCCCAGAGGGGGCGAGCCCCAAGGGCTACACCTTC
NA	TRBJ1-2	14	TRBV19	NA	CASSRTERYYGYTF	TGTGCCAGTAGCCGGACAGAACGCTACTATGGCTACACCTTC
NA	TRBJ2-7	17	TRBV5-1	NA	CASSLGPLAFSSYEQYF	TGCGCCAGCAGCTTGGGTCCCTTAGCGTTCAGCTCCTACGAGCAGTACTTC
NA	TRBJ1-5	14	TRBV28	NA	CASSHAGVRQPQHF	TGTGCCAGCAGTCACGCAGGGGTTCGCCAGCCCCAGCATTTT
NA	TRBJ2-7	12	TRBV7-9	NA	CASSQSEGRYNF	TGTGCCAGCAGCCAGTCGGAGGGCAGGTACAACTTC
NA	TRBJ2-3	12	TRBV5-1	NA	CASSFTTDTQYF	TGCGCCAGCAGCTTCACAACAGATACGCAGTATTTT
TRBD1	TRBJ2-2	16	TRBV3-1/TRBV3-2	once	CASSRRTGGNTGELFF	TGTGCCAGCAGCCGGAGGACAGGGGGGAACACCGGGGAGCTGTTTTTT
NA	TRBJ1-1	13	TRBV7-3	NA	CASSDQMNTEAFF	TGTGCCAGCAGCGACCAAATGAACACTGAAGCTTTCTTT
NA	TRBJ2-2	16	TRBV7-2	few	CASSLSIGEPAGELFF	TGTGCCAGCAGCCTTAGTATAGGGGAACCGGCCGGGGAGCTGTTTTTT
NA	TRBJ1-3	18	TRBV9	NA	CASSVGTRPGASGNTIYF	TGTGCCAGCAGCGTAGGAACTCGCCCAGGGGCCTCTGGAAACACCATATATTTT
NA	TRBJ1-2	15	TRBV7-9	NA	CASSLVTGSGYGYTF	TGTGCCAGCAGCTTAGTCACAGGGTCGGGCTATGGCTACACCTTC
TRBD2	TRBJ2-1	15	TRBV4-2	NA	CASSPRSGGLIEQFF	TGTGCCAGCAGCCCCAGGAGCGGGGGCCTTATCGAGCAGTTCTTC
NA	TRBJ1-6	16	TRBV19	NA	CASSTDTASYNSPLHF	TGTGCCAGTAGTACGGACACTGCCTCCTATAATTCACCCCTCCACTTT
NA	TRBJ1-3	14	TRBV18	NA	CASTKNRDGNTIYF	TGTGCCAGCACCAAGAACAGGGATGGAAACACCATATATTTT
NA	TRBJ1-5	16	TRBV19	NA	CASSLGSPNSNQPQHF	TGTGCCAGTAGTCTTGGCTCACCCAATAGCAATCAGCCCCAGCATTTT
NA	TRBJ2-2	13	TRBV5-1	once	CASRDSGDGELFF	TGCGCCAGCAGGGACAGCGGGGACGGGGAGCTGTTTTTT
NA	TRBJ2-7	13	TRBV11-3	once	CASSLMVNYEQYF	TGTGCCAGCAGCTTAATGGTGAACTACGAGCAGTACTTC
NA	TRBJ1-6	12	TRBV6-5	NA	CASSYRHSPLHF	TGTGCCAGCAGTTACCGACACTCACCCCTCCACTTT
NA	TRBJ1-5	15	TRBV15	NA	CATSRGASRNQPQHF	TGTGCCACCAGCAGAGGAGCCAGTCGAAATCAGCCCCAGCATTTT
NA	TRBJ1-5	14	TRBV12-5	NA	CASGSQGGDQPQHF	TGTGCTAGTGGCTCACAGGGTGGGGATCAGCCCCAGCATTTT
NA	TRBJ2-7	15	TRBV7-2	NA	CASSSAGQGTYEQYF	TGTGCCAGCAGCTCTGCCGGGCAGGGGACCTACGAGCAGTACTTC
NA	TRBJ1-6	15	TRBV5-6	NA	CASSLGTPYNSPLHF	TGTGCCAGCAGCTTGGGGACACCGTATAATTCACCCCTCCACTTT
NA	TRBJ1-2	17	TRBV6-2/TRBV6-3	NA	CASSYSTTRGNNYGYTF	TGTGCCAGCAGTTACTCGACCACCCGGGGGAATAACTATGGCTACACCTTC
NA	TRBJ2-7	14	TRBV27	NA	CASSFGDKGYEQYF	TGTGCCAGCAGTTTCGGGGACAAAGGCTACGAGCAGTACTTC
NA	TRBJ2-5	13	TRBV7-3	NA	CASSDHGKETQYF	TGTGCCAGCAGCGACCATGGGAAAGAGACCCAGTACTTC
TRBD1	TRBJ1-4	14	TRBV3-1/TRBV3-2	once	CASSQGQGAVKLFF	TGTGCCAGCAGCCAAGGACAGGGGGCAGTAAAACTGTTTTTT
NA	TRBJ1-4	14	TRBV5-1	NA	CASSRGSANEKLFF	TGCGCCAGCAGCCGGGGGTCTGCTAATGAAAAACTGTTTTTT
TRBD1	TRBJ2-2	15	TRBV5-6	NA	CASSFRTGNTGELFF	TGTGCCAGCAGCTTCCGGACAGGGAACACCGGGGAGCTGTTTTTT
NA	TRBJ2-5	15	TRBV5-1	NA	CASSLASGAQETQYF	TGCGCCAGCAGCTTGGCCTCAGGGGCTCAAGAGACCCAGTACTTC
NA	TRBJ2-3	14	TRBV5-1	NA	CASSFGPGTDTQYF	TGCGCCAGCAGCTTCGGACCCGGCACAGATACGCAGTATTTT
TRBD2	TRBJ2-3	16	TRBV4-2	once	CASSQDWASGTYTQYF	TGTGCCAGCAGCCAAGACTGGGCTAGCGGGACGTATACGCAGTATTTT
NA	TRBJ2-2	15	TRBV5-1	few	CASSPGTYSTGELFF	TGCGCCAGCAGCCCAGGGACGTACTCCACCGGGGAGCTGTTTTTT
NA	TRBJ2-2	16	TRBV6-2/TRBV6-3	once	CASSRPPGPRTGELFF	TGTGCCAGCAGTAGACCACCGGGGCCACGAACCGGGGAGCTGTTTTTT
NA	TRBJ1-1	13	TRBV5-5	NA	CASSLLAATEAFF	TGTGCCAGCAGCTTGCTCGCGGCAACTGAAGCTTTCTTT
TRBD1	TRBJ1-2	14	TRBV19	NA	CASSLGQGANGYTF	TGTGCCAGTAGTCTCGGACAGGGGGCTAATGGCTACACCTTC
TRBD1	TRBJ2-7	17	TRBV3-1/TRBV3-2	few	CASSPTHGDRAGYEQYF	TGTGCCAGCAGCCCAACCCATGGGGACAGGGCTGGGTACGAGCAGTACTTC
NA	TRBJ1-5	17	TRBV5-6	NA	CASSLAVGGASGQPQHF	TGTGCCAGCAGCTTGGCCGTAGGGGGGGCCTCCGGTCAGCCCCAGCATTTT
NA	TRBJ1-2	14	TRBV6-5	NA	CASSLLREGYGYTF	TGTGCCAGCAGTTTACTTCGGGAGGGCTATGGCTACACCTTC
NA	TRBJ2-4	14	TRBV5-1	NA	CASSSGTYRNIQYF	TGCGCCAGCAGCTCAGGGACATACCGAAACATTCAGTACTTC
TRBD1	TRBJ1-2	15	TRBV3-1/TRBV3-2	many	CASSQAGPGGYGYTF	TGTGCCAGCAGCCAAGCTGGTCCAGGGGGTTATGGCTACACCTTC